This paragraph covers one T cell receptor beta chain sequence. This clonotype was counted a few times. Its antigen has not been determined. No quality values exist for individual bases; no much larger clone is one base distant. These data come from a study of early T cells in non-severe SARS-CoV-2 infection (dated by TCRdb to the early 2020s). For the wider study: Bulk RNA from unsorted whole blood was used for TCR sequencing, so alpha and beta chains could not be paired.

Receptor libraries were prepared by 5' RACE. The sequencer listed for this sample is NextSeq 500. To correct for sequencing error and PCR bias, the TCR library protocol tagged individual cDNA molecules with unique molecular identifiers. Both TCR alpha and beta chains were sequenced, and tight co-correlation was observed between alpha and beta sequence abundances in each sample. The study's own analysis went as follows. V gene, J gene and CDR3 annotation of TCR sequences was performed with Decombinator V4. TCRs were defined as expanded if a significant change between any two time points was detected under a Poisson model with p below 0.0001. TCR abundances were normalised to the total number of TCRs sequenced in each sample and reported as counts per million. A search of VDJdb, accessed on 1 November 2021, was run for TCRs annotated to CMV, EBV and SARS-CoV-2, with TCRs annotated for multiple antigens excluded. Starting from the raw public reads, TCRdb applied fastp trimming at Q25, assembled clones with MiXCR and retained in-frame beta chains. For every CDR3 protein sequence, its rows merge into one entry that carries the most common genes and DNA. V and J calls and clone size were set by TCRdb, not the authors. A total of tens of thousands of distinct CDR3 sequences appear in this sample, 12% of them only once. The top ten clonotypes cover under 4% of the sample.

A case-control design nested within a healthcare worker cohort in London, UK, was used, with weekly nasopharyngeal swab PCR tests and blood sampling performed. Healthcare workers were recruited between 23 and 31 March 2020, during the week of the UK lockdown, and were followed weekly for up to roughly 16 weeks. Study-wide findings and limitations: VDJdb matching was skewed toward anti-spike CD8 responses and likely underestimated virus-specific expansions, missing private and CD4 specificities.

Sample: whole blood. The clonotype originates from an adult who was a healthcare worker with PCR-confirmed SARS-CoV-2 infection or an uninfected control (not recorded which).

The CDR3 region: CASSPRSGGSNNEQFF. The bases are TGTGCCAGCAGCCCCCGTAGCGGGGGCTCAAATAATGAGCAGTTCTTC. The sequence links TRBV3-1 to TRBJ2-1, and TRBD2 matches 9 of the central bases. The CDR3 starts with the cysteine, ends with the phenylalanine, and has 16 residues. Only the CDR3 part of the read is kept: 48 bases, read in frame from the first base. Ends trimmed: V by 4 bases, J by 7 bases; bases unmatched to a gene: 11. CDR1 is given as LGHDT and CDR2 as YNNKEL, both from the germline V gene (reference sequence).